One sample yielded the 14 T cell receptor beta chains listed below, sequenced in a study of blood T cells in healthy people across ages. A second PCR, run for about 7 to 11 cycles, used a sample-barcoded 5' primer plus a J-beta primer mix. TCRdb redid the calling of the 5' RACE reads with MiXCR, one entry per CDR3 protein. The sample lists some 850,000 distinct CDR3 sequences; about a quarter were seen once. These data are also associated with another study on T cells of mothers and their children.

Input material: blood. The receptor source for this set is a boy between 5 and 17 years old in good health.

The CDR3 loop reads CASSYSIGQGSETFF. CDR3 nucleotide sequence: TGTGCCAGCAGTTACTCGATTGGACAGGGGAGTGAGACTTTCTTT. The gene calls are TRBV6-6 and TRBJ1-1; 9 bases line up with TRBD1. The CDR3 has 15 amino acids. V gave up 0 bases and J gave up 12 bases; unmatched junction bases: 11. The V gene's germline CDR1 is MNHNY and CDR2 SVGAGI (reference sequence).

This clonotype has just a few counts. The chain joins TRBV20-1 to TRBJ2-5; 8 bases align to TRBD2. The J call may be wrong; the DNA end is better matched by TRBJ2-7. The CDR3 length is 14 residues. Per germline, CDR1 DFQATT and CDR2 SNEGSKA (reference sequence). CDR3: CSANLGGASYEQYF. CDR3 DNA: TGCAGTGCCAACCTCGGGGGGGCATCCTACGAGCAGTACTTC.

On this clonotype itself: At one end the junction does not follow the germline gene, possibly because of a read error. This chain uses TRBV28 with TRBJ1-1; no definite D call. CDR1 is MDHEN and CDR2 is SYDVKM in the germline V gene. This CDR3 is built from 12 residues. The CDR3 spells CVSSRLERQAFF. CDR3 sequence (DNA): TGTGTCAGCAGTCGATTGGAGCGACAAGCTTTCTTT.

This clonotype occurred a few times. The chain links TRBV12-3 or TRBV12-4 to TRBJ2-5; tentative D call: TRBD1 (5 bases). CDR3 length equals 14 residues. The ends were cut back, 5 bases at V and 4 bases at J, with 14 bases in the middle. The CDR3 spells CASSPPAGIETQYF. CDR3 DNA: TGTGCCAGCAGTCCTCCCGCAGGGATAGAGACCCAGTACTTC.

This clonotype occurred a few times. This chain joins TRBV29-1 and TRBJ2-2, with D uncertain. The length of the CDR3 is 14 residues. The V end was cut by 6 bases, the J end by 0 bases, with 11 bases between. Germline CDR1 and CDR2: SQVTM and ANQGSEA. CDR3 nucleotide sequence: TGCAGCGTCGACGGGTTTACGAACACCGGGGAGCTGTTTTTT. The encoded protein is CSVDGFTNTGELFF.

This sequence joins TRBV2 and TRBJ2-7; perhaps TRBD1 as D (5 bases). Trimming took off 6 bases at V and 2 bases at J, with 14 bases between the two ends. CDR1 is SNHLY and CDR2 is FYNNEI in the germline V gene. This CDR3 spans 14 amino acids. The CDR3 sequence is CASRSETATYEQYF. CDR3 bases: TGTGCCAGCAGGTCCGAGACAGCCACCTACGAGCAGTACTTC.

The chain carries TRBV20-1 and TRBJ1-4, with TRBD1 as a possible D gene (5 bases). CDR1 and CDR2 from the germline V gene are DFQATT and SNEGSKA (reference sequence). V was trimmed by 7 bases and J by 8 bases, leaving 14 bases between them. The CDR3 is 12 residues long. CDR3 sequence (DNA): TGCAGTGTCGCAGGGTTGGAGGAAAAACTGTTTTTT. Translated, it gives CSVAGLEEKLFF.

The V and J genes are TRBV29-1 and TRBJ2-2; 8 nucleotides line up with TRBD2. The V and J ends lost 0 bases and 4 bases, in that order; junction bases with no gene match: 13. The CDR3 contains 18 residues. CDR1 is SQVTM, CDR2 ANQGSEA, per germline. CDR3 bases: TGCAGCGTTGAAGATAGGAAGAGGATGCGGGGGGCCACCGGGGAGCTGTTTTTT. It encodes CSVEDRKRMRGATGELFF.

A remark on this clonotype: One junction end does not reproduce the germline sequence, and a read error may be involved. CDR3 sequence reads: CASSRQGHSGANVLAF. CDR3 coding DNA: TGCGCCAGCAGTAGACAGGGCCACTCTGGGGCCAACGTCCTGGCTTTC. The chain carries TRBV5-1 and TRBJ2-6, with TRBD1 matching over 7 bases. In germline, CDR1 is SGHRS, CDR2 YFSETQ. This CDR3 region has 16 residues.

The rearrangement joins TRBV18 to TRBJ2-3; D is perhaps TRBD2 (5 bases). With 2 bases removed from V and 6 bases from J, the gap between germline ends came to 6 bases. CDR3 length: 12 amino acids. CDR1 KGHSH and CDR2 LQKENI come from the germline V gene. CDR3: CASSPGEDTQYF. DNA of the CDR3: TGTGCCAGCTCACCAGGGGAGGATACGCAGTATTTT. The full variable domain, rest sourced from reference TRBV18 and TRBJ2-3, is NAGVMQNPRHLVRRRGQEARLRCSPMKGHSHVYWYRQLPEEGLKFMVYLQKENIIDESGMPKERFSAEFPKEGPSILRIQQVVRGDSAAYFCASSPGEDTQYFGPGTRLTVL.

About this clonotype itself: The junction and the germline gene differ at one end; a read error may be behind it. V is TRBV2 and J is TRBJ2-5; D is ambiguous. The CDR3 totals 13 residues. The V gene's germline CDR1 is SNHLY and CDR2 FYNNEI. The CDR3 sequence: CASRIDGGETQYF. CDR3 DNA: TGCGCCAGCAGAATTGACGGCGGAGAGACCCAGTACTTC.

The gene calls are TRBV5-1 and TRBJ2-1; 9 bases line up with TRBD2. The ends lost 0 bases at V and 12 bases at J; junction bases unmatched: 13. The CDR3 length is 16 residues. The germline CDR1 and CDR2 sequences are SGHRS and YFSETQ. The CDR3 spells CASSLAASGVADAQFF. The DNA for the CDR3 is TGCGCCAGCAGCTTGGCGGCTAGCGGGGTCGCCGATGCGCAGTTCTTC.

Only a few counts were recorded for this clonotype. The genes are TRBV13 and TRBJ2-5; no clear D. The CDR3 is 14 residues long. With 5 bases removed from V and 5 bases from J, the gap between germline ends came to 15 bases. Germline lookup yields CDR1 PRHDT and CDR2 FYEKMQ (reference sequence). CDR3 region: CASSKSRAPETQYF. CDR3 DNA sequence: TGTGCCAGCAGCAAGTCTAGGGCCCCGGAGACCCAGTACTTC. The full variable domain, its missing parts supplied by reference TRBV13 and TRBJ2-5, is AAGVIQSPRHLIKEKRETATLKCYPIPRHDTVYWYQQGPGQDPQFLISFYEKMQSDKGSIPDRFSAQQFSDYHSELNMSSLELGDSALYFCASSKSRAPETQYFGPGTRLLVL.

This clonotype occurred a few times. This sequence joins TRBV12-3 or TRBV12-4 and TRBJ1-1; perhaps TRBD1 as D (6 bases). The CDR3 length is 15 residues. Trimming removed 5 bases from V and 0 bases from J, with 13 bases in between. Here the CDR3 DNA reads TGTGCCAGCAGTCGCTTTACAGGGTTGAACACTGAAGCTTTCTTT. Protein product: CASSRFTGLNTEAFF.